What follows describes a single T cell receptor (beta chain). This specimen comes from a study of blood T cell repertoires in COVID-19. For the study at large: The United States, Italy and Spain supplied acute and convalescent COVID-19 samples. From T cells, B-cell-depleted T cells, or PBMCs came the material, which was cDNA or gDNA.

Clones were read by immunoSEQ multiplex PCR, and TCRdb kept only the in-frame ones, dropping some. The table includes about 150,000 clones, about 88% detected once. This CDR3 spans 14 amino acids. V was shortened by 2 bases and J by 0 bases, with 7 bases between the two germline ends. Germline lookup yields CDR1 MNHEY and CDR2 SVGEGT. This chain joins TRBV6-2 or TRBV6-3 and TRBJ1-1; D unclear. The TCR originated in a woman in her seventies with acute or convalescent COVID-19. Sequenced: peripheral blood. The CDR3 sequence is CASSYNNMNTEAFF. The CDR3 nucleotides are TGTGCCAGCAGTTACAACAACATGAACACTGAAGCTTTCTTT.